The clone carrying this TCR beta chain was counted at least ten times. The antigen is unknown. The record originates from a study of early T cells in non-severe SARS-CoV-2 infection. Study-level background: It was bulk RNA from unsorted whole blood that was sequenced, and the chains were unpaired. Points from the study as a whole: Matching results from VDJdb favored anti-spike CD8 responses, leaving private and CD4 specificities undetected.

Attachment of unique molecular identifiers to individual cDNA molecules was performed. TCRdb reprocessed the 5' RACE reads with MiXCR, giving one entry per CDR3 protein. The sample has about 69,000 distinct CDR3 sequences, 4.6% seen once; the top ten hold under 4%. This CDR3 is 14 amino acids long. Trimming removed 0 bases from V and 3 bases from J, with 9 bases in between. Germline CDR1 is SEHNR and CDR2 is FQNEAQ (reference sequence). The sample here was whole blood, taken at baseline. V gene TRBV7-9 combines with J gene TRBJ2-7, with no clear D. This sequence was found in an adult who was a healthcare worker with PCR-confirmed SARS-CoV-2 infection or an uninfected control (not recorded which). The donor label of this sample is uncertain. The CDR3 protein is CASSLAGSDYEQYF. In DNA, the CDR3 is TGTGCCAGCAGCTTAGCAGGGTCGGACTACGAGCAGTACTTC.